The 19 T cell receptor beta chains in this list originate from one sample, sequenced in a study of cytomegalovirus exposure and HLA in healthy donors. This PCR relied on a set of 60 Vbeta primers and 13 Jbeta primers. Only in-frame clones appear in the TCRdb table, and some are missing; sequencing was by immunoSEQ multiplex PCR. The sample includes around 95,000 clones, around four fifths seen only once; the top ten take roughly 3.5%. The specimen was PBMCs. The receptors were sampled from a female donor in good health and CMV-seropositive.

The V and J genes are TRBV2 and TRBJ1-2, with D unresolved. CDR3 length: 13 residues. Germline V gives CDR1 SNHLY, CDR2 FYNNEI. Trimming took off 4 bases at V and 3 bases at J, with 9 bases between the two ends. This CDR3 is CASSGEGDYGYTF. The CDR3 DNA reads TGTGCCAGCAGTGGTGAAGGAGACTATGGCTACACCTTC.

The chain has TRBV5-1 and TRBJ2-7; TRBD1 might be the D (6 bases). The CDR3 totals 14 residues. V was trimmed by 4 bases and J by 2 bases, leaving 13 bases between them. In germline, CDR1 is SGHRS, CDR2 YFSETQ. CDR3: CASSDKDRPYEQYF. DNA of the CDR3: TGCGCCAGCAGCGATAAGGACAGACCCTACGAGCAGTACTTC.

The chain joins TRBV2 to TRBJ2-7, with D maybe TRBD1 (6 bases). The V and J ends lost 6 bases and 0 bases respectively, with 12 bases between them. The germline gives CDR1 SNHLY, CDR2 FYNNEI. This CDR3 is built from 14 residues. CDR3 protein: CASRDSLSSYEQYF. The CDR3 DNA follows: TGTGCCAGCAGGGACAGTCTGAGCTCCTACGAGCAGTACTTC.

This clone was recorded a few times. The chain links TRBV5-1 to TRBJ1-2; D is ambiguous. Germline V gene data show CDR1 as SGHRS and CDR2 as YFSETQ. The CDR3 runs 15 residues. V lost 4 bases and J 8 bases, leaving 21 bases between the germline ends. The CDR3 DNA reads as TGCGCCAGCAGCCCGTCCCCCGGGCGGGCGGAGGGCTACACCTTC. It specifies CASSPSPGRAEGYTF.

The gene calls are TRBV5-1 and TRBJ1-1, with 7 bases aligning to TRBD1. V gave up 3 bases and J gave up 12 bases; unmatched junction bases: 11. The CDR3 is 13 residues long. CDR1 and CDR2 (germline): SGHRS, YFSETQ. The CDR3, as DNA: TGCGCCAGCAGCTCGCCGACAGGGCGGGAATCTTTCTTT. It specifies CASSSPTGRESFF.

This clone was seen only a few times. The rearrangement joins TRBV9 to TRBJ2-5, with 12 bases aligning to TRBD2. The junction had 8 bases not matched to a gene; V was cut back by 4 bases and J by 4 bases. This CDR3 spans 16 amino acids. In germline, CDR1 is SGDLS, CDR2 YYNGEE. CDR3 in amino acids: CASSLGLAGLGETQYF. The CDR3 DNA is TGTGCCAGCAGCTTAGGACTAGCGGGGCTCGGAGAGACCCAGTACTTC.

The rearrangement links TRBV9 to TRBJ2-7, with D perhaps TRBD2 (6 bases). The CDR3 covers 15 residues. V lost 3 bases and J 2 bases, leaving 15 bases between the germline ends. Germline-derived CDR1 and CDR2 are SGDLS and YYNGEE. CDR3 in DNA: TGTGCCAGCAGCGGGGGTTATGCGGGAACCTACGAGCAGTACTTC. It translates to CASSGGYAGTYEQYF.

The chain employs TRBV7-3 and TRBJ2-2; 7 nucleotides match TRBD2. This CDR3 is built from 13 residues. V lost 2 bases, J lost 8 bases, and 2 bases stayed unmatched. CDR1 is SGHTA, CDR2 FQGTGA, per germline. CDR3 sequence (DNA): TGTGCCAGCAGCTTACAACTAGCGGGGGAGCTGTTTTTT. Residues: CASSLQLAGELFF.

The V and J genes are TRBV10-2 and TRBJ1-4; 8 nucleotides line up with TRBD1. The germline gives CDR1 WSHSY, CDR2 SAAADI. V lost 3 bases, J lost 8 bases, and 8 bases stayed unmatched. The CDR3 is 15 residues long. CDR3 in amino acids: CASSDNQGAGEKLFF. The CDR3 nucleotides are TGCGCCAGCAGTGACAACCAGGGGGCTGGGGAAAAACTGTTTTTT.

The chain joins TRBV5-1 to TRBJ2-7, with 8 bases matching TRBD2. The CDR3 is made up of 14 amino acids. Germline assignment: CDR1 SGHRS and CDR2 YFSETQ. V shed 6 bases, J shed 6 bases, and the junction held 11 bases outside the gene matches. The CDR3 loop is CASTFSGSGVEQYF. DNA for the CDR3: TGCGCCAGCACCTTCAGCGGGAGTGGCGTCGAGCAGTACTTC.

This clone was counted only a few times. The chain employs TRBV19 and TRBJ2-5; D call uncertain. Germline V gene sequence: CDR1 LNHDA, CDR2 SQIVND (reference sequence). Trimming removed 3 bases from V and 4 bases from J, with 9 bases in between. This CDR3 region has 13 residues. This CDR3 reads CASSISSLETQYF. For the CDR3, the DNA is TGTGCCAGTAGTATTAGTTCCCTAGAGACCCAGTACTTC.

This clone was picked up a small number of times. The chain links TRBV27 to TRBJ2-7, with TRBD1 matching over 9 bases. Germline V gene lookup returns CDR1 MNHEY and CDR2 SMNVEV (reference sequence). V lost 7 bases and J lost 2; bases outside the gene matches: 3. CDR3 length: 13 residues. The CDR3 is CASMGQGAYEQYF. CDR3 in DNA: TGTGCCAGCATGGGACAGGGCGCCTACGAGCAGTACTTC.

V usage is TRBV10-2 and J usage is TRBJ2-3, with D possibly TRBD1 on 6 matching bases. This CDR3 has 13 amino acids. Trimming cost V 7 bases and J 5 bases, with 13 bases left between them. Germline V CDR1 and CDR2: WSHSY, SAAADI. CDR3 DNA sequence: TGCGCCAGCAACCCGGGACACCTAGATACGCAGTATTTT. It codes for CASNPGHLDTQYF.

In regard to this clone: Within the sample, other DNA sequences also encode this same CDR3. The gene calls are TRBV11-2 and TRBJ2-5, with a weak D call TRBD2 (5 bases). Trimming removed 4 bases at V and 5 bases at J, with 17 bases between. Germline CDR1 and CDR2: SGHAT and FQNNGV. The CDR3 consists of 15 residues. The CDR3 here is CASSSRTGGQETQYF. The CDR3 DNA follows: TGTGCCAGCAGCTCCAGGACGGGCGGGCAGGAGACCCAGTACTTC. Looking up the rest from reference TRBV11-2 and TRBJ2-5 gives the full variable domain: EAGVAQSPRYKIIEKRQSVAFWCNPISGHATLYWYQQILGQGPKLLIQFQNNGVVDDSQLPKDRFSAERLKGVDSTLKIQPAKLEDSAVYLCASSSRTGGQETQYFGPGTRLLVL.

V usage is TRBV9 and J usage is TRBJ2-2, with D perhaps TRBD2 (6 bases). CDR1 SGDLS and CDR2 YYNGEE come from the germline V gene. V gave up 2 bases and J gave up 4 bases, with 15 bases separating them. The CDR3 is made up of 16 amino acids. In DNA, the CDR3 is TGTGCCAGCAGCGTTTTTTTTAGCGGACTCACCGGGGAGCTGTTTTTT. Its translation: CASSVFFSGLTGELFF.

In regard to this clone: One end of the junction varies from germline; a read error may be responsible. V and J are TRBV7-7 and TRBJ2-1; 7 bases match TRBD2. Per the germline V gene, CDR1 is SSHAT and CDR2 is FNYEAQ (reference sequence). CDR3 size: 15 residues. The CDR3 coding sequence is TGTGCTAGCAGCTTTGGCGGGAGCAATGACAATGAGCAGTTCTTC. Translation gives CASSFGGSNDNEQFF. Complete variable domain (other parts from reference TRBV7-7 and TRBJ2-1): GAGVSQSPRYKVTKRGQDVTLRCDPISSHATLYWYQQALGQGPEFLTYFNYEAQPDKSGLPSDRFSAERPEGSISTLTIQRTEQRDSAMYRCASSFGGSNDNEQFFGPGTRLTVL.

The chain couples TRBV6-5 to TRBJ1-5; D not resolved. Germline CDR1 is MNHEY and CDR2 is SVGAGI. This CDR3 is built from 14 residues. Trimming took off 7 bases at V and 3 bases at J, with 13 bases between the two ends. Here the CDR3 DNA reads TGTGCCAGCAATTTACGAGGGCACAATCAGCCCCAGCATTTT. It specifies CASNLRGHNQPQHF.

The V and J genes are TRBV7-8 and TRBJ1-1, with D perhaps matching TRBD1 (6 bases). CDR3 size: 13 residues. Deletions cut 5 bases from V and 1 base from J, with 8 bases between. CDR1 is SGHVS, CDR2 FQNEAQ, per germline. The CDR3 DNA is TGTGCCAGCAGCGACAGGTGGAACACTGAAGCTTTCTTT. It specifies CASSDRWNTEAFF.

The CDR3 loop reads CASRRQGVPTNEKLFF. DNA of the CDR3: TGTGCCAGCAGGCGACAGGGGGTTCCAACTAATGAAAAACTGTTTTTT. V usage is TRBV27 and J usage is TRBJ1-4; 9 nucleotides agree with TRBD1. The CDR3 is 16 amino acids. Germline V lookup: CDR1 MNHEY, CDR2 SMNVEV (reference sequence). Trimming at V came to 6 bases and at J to 0 bases, leaving 5 bases not matched to a gene.